These 27 T cell receptor delta chains were all obtained from the same sample, sequenced in a study of gamma-delta chains in newborns, infants, children. TCRdb re-called the reads via CATT. The sample consists of some 5,000 delta-chain clones, 2.5% to 3.5% of them appearing once. Source material: blood. The receptors were gathered from a child who was a newborn, infant or young child, either healthy, febrile or measles-vaccinated (not recorded which).

This clone was observed a few times. TCRdb lists the protein of a much larger clone for this DNA, which differs at residue 17, so this is likely a read error; the protein given here is translated from the DNA itself. The V gene is TRDV2, the J gene TRDJ3, with TRDD3 identical over 9 bases. Germline-derived CDR1 and CDR2 are GEAIGNYY and EKD. CDR3 length: 19 amino acids. CDR3 in DNA: TGTGCCTGTGACACCGTCGCGGGGGGATACTCCTGGGACACCCGACAGACGTTTTTC. Translation: CACDTVAGGYSWDTRQTFF.

The sample holds a few counts of this clone. The protein recorded in TCRdb matches a much larger clone and deviates from this DNA's translation at residue 2, suggesting a read error; the protein here is obtained by translating the DNA. The chain employs TRDV3 and TRDJ3; the match to TRDD3 covers 8 bases. This CDR3 has 18 amino acids. Germline loops: CDR1 TVYSNPD, CDR2 GDNSRS (reference sequence). The CDR3 is CSSLLGGYGSWDTRQMFF. The CDR3 nucleotides are TGTTCCTCCCTACTGGGGGGTTACGGCTCCTGGGACACCCGACAGATGTTTTTC.

This clone was seen more than once but under ten times. TCRdb has a much larger clone's protein, which differs at residue 6 from the translation of this DNA, likely because of a read error; what is shown is the protein translated from the DNA. The rearrangement uses TRDV2 and TRDJ3; tentatively, D is TRDD3 (6 bases). V dropped 1 base and J dropped 3 bases, with 9 bases sitting between them. CDR3 length: 16 residues. Germline V gives CDR1 GEAIGNYY, CDR2 EKD. The CDR3: CACDTEGYWDTRQMFF. The CDR3 DNA is TGTGCCTGTGACACTGAGGGATACTGGGACACCCGACAGATGTTTTTC.

The chain carries TRDV1 and TRDJ2; TRDD3 aligns across 10 bases. This CDR3 is built from 21 residues. Unmatched junction bases numbered 17, after V lost 3 bases and J lost 1 base. Germline V gene data show CDR1 as TSWWSYY and CDR2 as QGS. CDR3 protein: CALGEHAVLGDPSYLTAQLFF. The CDR3 region has the DNA TGTGCTCTTGGGGAGCATGCCGTACTGGGGGATCCTTCGTATTTGACAGCACAACTCTTCTTT.

This chain uses TRDV2 with TRDJ3; the match to TRDD3 covers 13 bases. This CDR3 is built from 22 residues. V shed 2 bases, J shed 0 bases, and the junction held 12 bases outside the gene matches. The V gene's germline CDR1 is GEAIGNYY and CDR2 EKD. The CDR3 bases are TGTGCCTGTGACAACCTTCTACTGGGGGATACGCCGAGCTCCTGGGACACCCGACAGATGTTTTTC. This gives the protein CACDNLLLGDTPSSWDTRQMFF.

For this clone: Given a far larger clone just one base away, this is likely a sequencing read error. This chain uses TRAV29/DV5 with TRDJ1; 8 bases agree with TRDD2. This CDR3 comprises 22 residues. Unmatched junction bases numbered 27, after V lost 0 bases and J lost 2 bases. CDR1 is NSMFDY, CDR2 ISSIKDK, per germline. CDR3 region: CAASALPTGVVGGTSGTDKLIF. The CDR3 DNA reads as TGTGCAGCAAGCGCGCTTCCTACAGGGGTTGTGGGGGGTACCTCGGGGACCGATAAACTCATCTTT.

There are a few counts of this clone. The protein that TCRdb holds for this DNA derives from a much larger clone and differs from the translated DNA at residue 4, which likely indicates a read error; the protein shown here is translated from the DNA. V and J are TRDV2 and TRDJ3; 11 bases agree with TRDD3. The CDR3 sequence is 19 residues long. With 5 bases clipped from V and 3 bases from J, the junction kept 11 bases outside the gene matches. Germline CDR1 GEAIGNYY, CDR2 EKD. Here the CDR3 reads CACASLGDTFGWDTRQMFF. Written as DNA, the CDR3 is TGTGCCTGTGCGTCCCTGGGGGATACCTTCGGCTGGGACACCCGACAGATGTTTTTC.

This clone showed up just a few times. This DNA translates differently at residue 6 from the TCRdb protein, which is that of a much larger clone; a read error is likely, and the protein shown is the DNA's own translation. CDR3 protein: CASRTEGYSWDTRQMFF. In nucleotides, the CDR3 is TGTGCCTCTCGTACTGAGGGATACTCCTGGGACACCCGACAGATGTTTTTC. The V call is TRDV2, the J call TRDJ3, with a possible D match to TRDD3 (6 bases). Germline V gene sequence: CDR1 GEAIGNYY, CDR2 EKD. The length of the CDR3 is 17 residues. V was shortened by 8 bases and J by 0 bases, with 16 bases between the two germline ends.

Notes on this clone: This sequence is one base from a far larger clone and is likely a read error. The rearrangement joins TRDV1 to TRDJ2; no reliable D call. V shed 5 bases and J shed 4 bases, with 14 bases lying between them. The CDR3 spans 15 residues. Germline CDR1 TSWWSYY, CDR2 QGS. CDR3 loop: CALGRHKARTAQLFF. The CDR3 DNA follows: TGTGCTCTTGGGCGACATAAGGCTCGGACAGCACAACTCTTCTTT.

This clone occurred a few times. TCRdb's protein, taken from a much larger clone, differs from this DNA's translation at residue 12, likely owing to a read error; the protein displayed comes from the DNA. The rearrangement links TRDV2 to TRDJ3; TRDD3 matches at 13 bases. Germline-derived CDR1 and CDR2 are GEAIGNYY and EKD. The CDR3 covers 20 residues. With V trimmed by 0 bases and J by 3 bases, 7 bases remained unmatched. In nucleotides, the CDR3 is TGTGCCTGTGACACCCCACTGGGGGATACGAGCTTCTGGGACACCCGACAGATGTTTTTC. This translates into CACDTPLGDTSFWDTRQMFF.

Regarding this clone: Since a much larger clone is just one base distant, this may be a read error. This CDR3 is also generated by other DNA sequences in the sample. The V call is TRDV1, the J call TRDJ2; 9 bases line up with TRDD3. Germline V gene sequence: CDR1 TSWWSYY, CDR2 QGS. The CDR3 loop spans 21 amino acids. The CDR3: CALGESPTRSYWGTVTAQLFF. As DNA, the CDR3 is TGCGCTCTTGGGGAAAGCCCTACACGGTCGTACTGGGGGACCGTGACAGCACAACTCTTCTTT.

The chain employs TRDV2 and TRDJ3; 11 bases match TRDD3. Per germline, CDR1 GEAIGNYY and CDR2 EKD. With V trimmed by 3 bases and J by 2 bases, 26 bases remained unmatched. The CDR3 is made up of 25 amino acids. This chain's CDR3 is CACDPKAFLLVGGGGYAWDTRQMFF. The CDR3 DNA reads as TGTGCCTGTGACCCGAAGGCCTTCCTATTGGTCGGCGGTGGGGGATACGCCTGGGACACCCGACAGATGTTTTTC.

By share of the sample, this clone is large. The same CDR3 is also encoded by other DNA sequences in this sample. The chain links TRDV2 to TRDJ3; 13 bases are a match to TRDD3. Germline V gene sequence: CDR1 GEAIGNYY, CDR2 EKD. CDR3 length: 21 amino acids. V lost 1 base, J lost 0 bases, and 8 bases stayed unmatched. The CDR3 nucleotides read TGTGCCTGTGACACTGTACTGGGGGATACGCGCAGCTCCTGGGACACCCGACAGATGTTTTTC. Protein product: CACDTVLGDTRSSWDTRQMFF.

This clone was recorded at least ten times. This sequence is one base from a far larger clone and is likely a read error. The chain carries TRDV2 and TRDJ3; 10 bases are shared with TRDD3. Germline values: CDR1 GEAIGNYY, CDR2 EKD. The CDR3 has 17 amino acids. CDR3 amino acids: CACDTGGYSLDTRQMFF. CDR3 nucleotide sequence: TGTGCCTGTGACACTGGGGGATACTCCTTGGACACCCGACAGATGTTTTTC.

The table lists this clone with a few counts. One base separates it from a far larger clone, so it is likely a read error. Within the sample, other DNA sequences also encode this same CDR3. The V call is TRDV2, the J call TRDJ3; D ambiguous. Germline V gives CDR1 GEAIGNYY, CDR2 EKD. This CDR3 is 17 amino acids long. V was cut by 0 bases and J by 2 bases, with 10 bases left in between. CDR3 amino acids: CACDTGGGPWDTRQMFF. For the CDR3, the DNA is TGTGCCTGTGACACCGGCGGCGGACCCTGGGACACCCGACAGATGTTTTTC.

This clone was observed a handful of times. This may come from a read error, since a much larger clone is one base off. Other DNA variants within this sample encode the same CDR3. The genes are TRDV2 and TRDJ3; the match to TRDD3 covers 7 bases. The CDR3 contains 20 residues. Germline CDR1 is GEAIGNYY and CDR2 is EKD. The J segment lost 0 bases and the V segment lost 1 base, leaving 11 bases of the junction unmatched. The CDR3 region has the DNA TGTGCCTGTGACACGCCGGGCTGGGGGCTAAGCTCCTGGGACACCCGACAGATGTTTTTC. Translated: CACDTPGWGLSSWDTRQMFF.

A note on this clone: A read error may explain this, as a much larger clone is one base away. Other DNA sequences in the sample encode the same CDR3. CDR3: CALGVGLGVPTTAQLFF. CDR3 sequence (DNA): TGTGCTCTTGGGGTAGGTTTGGGTGTTCCGACGACAGCACAACTCTTCTTT. The chain uses TRDV1 and TRDJ2, with D uncertain. In germline, CDR1 is TSWWSYY, CDR2 QGS. The CDR3 is 17 residues long. The V end was cut by 4 bases, the J end by 4 bases, with 19 bases between.

In its sample, this clone was seen a few times. The TCRdb record carries a much larger clone's protein, which differs from this DNA's translation at residue 5; a read error is the likely cause, and the protein listed here is the DNA translation. The rearrangement links TRDV2 to TRDJ3; TRDD3 agrees at 8 bases. The CDR3 covers 20 residues. The V and J ends lost 3 bases and 1 base, in that order; junction bases with no gene match: 13. Germline values: CDR1 GEAIGNYY, CDR2 EKD. The chain's CDR3 is CACDAVGDGKRSWDTRQMFF. CDR3 DNA sequence: TGTGCCTGTGACGCGGTGGGGGATGGAAAGAGGTCCTGGGACACCCGACAGATGTTTTTC.

Comment on this clone: The TCRdb record carries a much larger clone's protein, which differs from this DNA's translation at residue 3; a read error is the likely cause, and the protein listed here is the DNA translation. J is TRDJ3 and V is TRDV2; D unresolved. This CDR3 spans 19 amino acids. Germline CDR1 and CDR2: GEAIGNYY and EKD. CDR3 bases: TGTGCCCGTGACGCCGGGACCTGGCCGAGCTCCTGGGACACCCGACAGATGTTTTTC. Translating it yields CARDAGTWPSSWDTRQMFF.

This clone has more than one count but fewer than ten. This is likely an artifact of a read error, given a far larger clone one base away. Within the sample, other DNA sequences also encode this same CDR3. The rearrangement links TRDV2 to TRDJ2; D remains unclear. This CDR3 has 15 residues. CDR1 and CDR2 (germline): GEAIGNYY, EKD. Trimming pared 7 bases from V and 0 bases from J, leaving 14 bases between. CDR3 sequence: CACQASHALTAQLFF. Here the CDR3 DNA reads TGTGCCTGCCAAGCTAGTCATGCTTTGACAGCACAACTCTTCTTT.

This clone was detected only a few times. This may be a read error, as it is one base from a much larger clone. Other DNA sequences in the same sample also yield this CDR3. The chain joins TRDV1 to TRDJ3; D tentatively fits TRDD2 or TRDD3 (7 bases each). CDR1 and CDR2 (germline): TSWWSYY, QGS. This CDR3 contains 19 residues. For the CDR3, the DNA is TGTGCTCTTGGGGAACTGGGGATATCCCCTTCCTGGGACACTCGACAGATGTTTTTC. This translates into CALGELGISPSWDTRQMFF.

This clone was observed a handful of times. This may arise from a read error, as a much more abundant clone is one base away. The gene calls are TRDV2 and TRDJ3; D unclear. The CDR3 length is 18 residues. Germline values: CDR1 GEAIGNYY, CDR2 EKD. Trimming removed 0 bases from V and 2 bases from J, with 13 bases in between. The CDR3 coding sequence is TGTGCCTGTGACACCGTATACCCGAGCCCCTGGGACACCCGACAGATGTTTTTC. Protein product: CACDTVYPSPWDTRQMFF.

Sample share makes this clone medium-sized. Just one base apart from a much larger clone, this may be a read error. This specimen includes other DNA sequences encoding the same CDR3. V and J are TRDV2 and TRDJ1; weak D call: TRDD3 (5 bases). The CDR3 extends over 17 amino acids. Germline loops: CDR1 GEAIGNYY, CDR2 EKD. The ends were cut back, 0 bases at V and 5 bases at J, with 21 bases in the middle. The CDR3 region is CACDTGLGGRPLDKLIF. The CDR3 coding sequence is TGTGCCTGTGACACCGGATTAGGGGGCCGACCGTTGGATAAACTCATCTTT.

This clone was observed many times. A far larger clone differs by one base, so this is likely a read error. The identical CDR3 is also encoded by other nucleotide sequences in the sample. V gene TRDV2 combines with J gene TRDJ2; 8 positions agree with TRDD3. CDR3 length: 18 amino acids. Per the germline V gene, CDR1 is GEAIGNYY and CDR2 is EKD. V shed 5 bases and J 4 bases; nucleotides not matched to a gene: 17. CDR3: CACVRTGGYAKGTAQLFF. Written as DNA, the CDR3 is TGTGCCTGTGTCCGTACTGGGGGGTACGCTAAAGGGACAGCACAACTCTTCTTT.

A few counts support this clone. With only one base between it and a far larger clone, this is likely a read error. This same CDR3 is encoded by further DNA sequences in the sample. V is TRDV2 and J is TRDJ1; 9 nucleotides agree with TRDD3. The CDR3 is 17 residues long. Germline CDR1 reads GEAIGNYY; CDR2 reads EKD. In nucleotides, the CDR3 is TGCGCCTGTGGTCTCCGAGTACTGGGGGACCACACCGATAAACTCATCTTT. It encodes CACGLRVLGDHTDKLIF.

On this clone itself: TCRdb's protein, taken from a much larger clone, differs from this DNA's translation at residue 6, likely owing to a read error; the protein displayed comes from the DNA. The CDR3 reads CAASGMGDLLTAQLFF. The CDR3 DNA reads as TGTGCAGCAAGCGGAATGGGGGACCTACTTACAGCACAACTCTTCTTT. V and J are TRAV29/DV5 and TRDJ2, with 7 bases aligning to TRDD3. The germline V gene has CDR1 NSMFDY and CDR2 ISSIKDK. There are 16 residues in the CDR3. Losses at the gene ends were 0 bases for V and 5 bases for J; bases not matched to a gene: 10.

This clone was seen more than once but under ten times. It is likely a read error: a sequence one base away is far more abundant. Other nucleotide sequences from this sample produce the same CDR3. The CDR3 DNA reads TGTGCCTGTGACACCGGCGACCTAAGCTCCTGGGACACCCGACAGATGTTCTTC. It codes for CACDTGDLSSWDTRQMFF. V usage is TRDV2 and J usage is TRDJ3; perhaps TRDD3 as D (5 bases). This CDR3 has 18 amino acids. Germline CDR1 GEAIGNYY, CDR2 EKD.